The 15 T cell receptor beta chains listed next were all sequenced from one sample in a study of CD8+ T cells in alopecia areata. Sequencing templates came from extracted RNA that was reverse transcribed into cDNA. This table comes from immunoSEQ multiplex PCR, and its TCRdb copy is limited to in-frame clones, with some not included. The sample includes 120,000 to 150,000 clones, 87% of them seen just once. The specimen was CD8+ T cells sorted from blood, collected at week 0. These receptors were collected from a human donor with alopecia areata.

The rearrangement links TRBV5-1 to TRBJ2-7, with 10 bases aligning to TRBD1. CDR1 is SGHRS, CDR2 YFSETQ, per germline. V lost 4 bases, J lost 7 bases, and 5 bases stayed unmatched. This CDR3 comprises 13 residues. As DNA, the CDR3 is TGCGCCAGCAGCCGACAGGGGGCGCGGGAGCAGTACTTC. Protein sequence: CASSRQGAREQYF.

The rearrangement links TRBV27 to TRBJ2-7, with TRBD1 identical over 7 bases. The CDR3 loop spans 13 amino acids. Germline V CDR1 and CDR2: MNHEY, SMNVEV (reference sequence). Trimming removed 5 bases from V and 7 bases from J; junction bases left unmatched: 8. The CDR3 spells CASSVTTGEEQYF. Written as DNA, the CDR3 is TGTGCCAGCAGTGTGACCACAGGGGAGGAGCAGTACTTC.

The chain combines TRBV7-6 with TRBJ2-7; the D gene is possibly TRBD2 (6 bases). Trimming stripped 3 bases from V and 2 bases from J, with 8 bases between. This CDR3 spans 13 amino acids. Germline V lookup: CDR1 SGHVS, CDR2 FNYEAQ. The CDR3 bases are TGTGCCAGCAGCTTGGGGGGTACCTACGAGCAGTACTTC. Its translation is CASSLGGTYEQYF.

The V and J genes are TRBV18 and TRBJ2-7; 7 nucleotides agree with TRBD1. The V gene's germline CDR1 is KGHSH and CDR2 LQKENI. The CDR3 is 16 amino acids. Trimming at V came to 3 bases and at J to 2 bases, leaving 10 bases not matched to a gene. The CDR3 sequence is CASSPTTGANTYEQYF. CDR3 DNA sequence: TGTGCCAGCTCACCCACCACAGGGGCGAATACCTACGAGCAGTACTTC.

The rearrangement uses TRBV4-1 and TRBJ2-1; D tentatively fits TRBD1 or TRBD2 (5 bases each). V was cut by 1 base and J by 9 bases, with 10 bases left in between. The length of the CDR3 is 13 residues. Germline CDR1 is MGHRA and CDR2 is YSYEKL. CDR3 nucleotide sequence: TGCGCCAGCAGCCAAGGGGACGTGGGTGAGCAGTTCTTC. As protein: CASSQGDVGEQFF.

This clone was seen only a few times. The chain combines TRBV6-6 with TRBJ2-7; TRBD1 matches at 8 bases. With 0 bases clipped from V and 5 bases from J, the junction kept 9 bases outside the gene matches. Germline loops: CDR1 MNHNY, CDR2 SVGAGI (reference sequence). The CDR3 spans 16 residues. The CDR3 coding sequence is TGTGCCAGCAGTTACTCGCAGGACAGGGAAGGGGACGAGCAGTACTTC. Translated: CASSYSQDREGDEQYF.

The rearrangement joins TRBV2 to TRBJ2-7, with D possibly being TRBD2 (6 bases). V was shortened by 7 bases and J by 3 bases, with 34 bases between the two germline ends. The CDR3 sequence is 20 residues long. Germline V lookup: CDR1 SNHLY, CDR2 FYNNEI. CDR3 sequence reads: CASIVYTRGSGPPTVYEQYF. As DNA, the CDR3 is TGTGCCAGCATTGTGTATACACGGGGGTCGGGCCCCCCAACCGTCTACGAGCAGTACTTC.

This clone was counted only a few times. This chain links TRBV27 with TRBJ2-1; 10 bases are a match to TRBD1. From germline, CDR1 is MNHEY and CDR2 SMNVEV (reference sequence). V was clipped by 4 bases and J by 3 bases; unmatched bases: 9. This CDR3 contains 17 residues. CDR3 amino acids: CASSSSLGQGLYNEQFF. In DNA form, the CDR3 reads TGTGCCAGCAGTTCCAGTCTGGGACAGGGGCTCTACAATGAGCAGTTCTTC.

This chain joins TRBV19 and TRBJ2-1; TRBD2 is a possible D gene (5 bases). The CDR3 contains 13 residues. Germline V CDR1 and CDR2: LNHDA, SQIVND (reference sequence). Trimming took 6 bases from V and 9 from J, leaving 15 bases between them. The CDR3 sequence: CASRSPGLGEQFF. The CDR3 region has the DNA TGTGCCAGTAGGAGCCCAGGACTCGGTGAGCAGTTCTTC.

The chain employs TRBV4-1 and TRBJ2-7; 7 nucleotides line up with TRBD1. CDR3 length: 16 residues. Unmatched junction bases numbered 9, after V lost 0 bases and J lost 4 bases. Germline lookup yields CDR1 MGHRA and CDR2 YSYEKL. CDR3 bases: TGCGCCAGCAGCCAAGAGGCAGGGGGATTCGGATACGAGCAGTACTTC. This encodes CASSQEAGGFGYEQYF.

The chain joins TRBV29-1 to TRBJ2-7; tentatively, D is TRBD2 (5 bases). Germline V CDR1 and CDR2: SQVTM, ANQGSEA. Trimming took off 3 bases at V and 3 bases at J, with 6 bases between the two ends. This CDR3 is 11 amino acids long. CDR3 sequence: CSVESGYEQYF. For the CDR3, the DNA is TGCAGCGTTGAGAGCGGCTACGAGCAGTACTTC.

The chain recombines TRBV5-4 with TRBJ2-1; 7 bases map to TRBD2. The germline V gene encodes CDR1 SGHNT and CDR2 YYREEE (reference sequence). The CDR3 runs 16 residues. Trimming took 0 bases from V and 8 from J; bases not matched to a gene: 11. CDR3 bases: TGTGCCAGCAGCTTGGGACTGTGGGAGGGCGACCATGAGCAGTTCTTC. This sequence encodes CASSLGLWEGDHEQFF.

This chain connects TRBV29-1 to TRBJ2-1, with unresolved D. Germline CDR1 SQVTM, CDR2 ANQGSEA. The CDR3 is 14 amino acids. Between the trimmed V and J ends, which lost 2 bases and 9 bases, there was a span of 17 bases. The CDR3: CSVESRWGTLEQFF. CDR3 nucleotide sequence: TGCAGCGTTGAATCGCGCTGGGGAACCCTTGAGCAGTTCTTC.

V gene TRBV5-1 combines with J gene TRBJ2-7; 9 nucleotides line up with TRBD2. Germline V CDR1 and CDR2: SGHRS, YFSETQ. This CDR3 is built from 17 residues. Germline trimming cut 0 bases from V and 4 bases from J; bases unmatched to any gene: 11. The CDR3 sequence: CASSLAGLAGATYEQYF. Written as DNA, the CDR3 is TGCGCCAGCAGCTTGGCCGGATTAGCGGGAGCTACATACGAGCAGTACTTC.

This chain connects TRBV6-5 to TRBJ2-7, with TRBD1 matching over 7 bases. V shed 6 bases, J shed 2 bases, and the junction held 4 bases outside the gene matches. CDR1 and CDR2 from the germline V gene are MNHEY and SVGAGI. This CDR3 region has 13 residues. In nucleotides, the CDR3 is TGTGCCAGCAGAGGGGACAGCACCTACGAGCAGTACTTC. This sequence encodes CASRGDSTYEQYF.